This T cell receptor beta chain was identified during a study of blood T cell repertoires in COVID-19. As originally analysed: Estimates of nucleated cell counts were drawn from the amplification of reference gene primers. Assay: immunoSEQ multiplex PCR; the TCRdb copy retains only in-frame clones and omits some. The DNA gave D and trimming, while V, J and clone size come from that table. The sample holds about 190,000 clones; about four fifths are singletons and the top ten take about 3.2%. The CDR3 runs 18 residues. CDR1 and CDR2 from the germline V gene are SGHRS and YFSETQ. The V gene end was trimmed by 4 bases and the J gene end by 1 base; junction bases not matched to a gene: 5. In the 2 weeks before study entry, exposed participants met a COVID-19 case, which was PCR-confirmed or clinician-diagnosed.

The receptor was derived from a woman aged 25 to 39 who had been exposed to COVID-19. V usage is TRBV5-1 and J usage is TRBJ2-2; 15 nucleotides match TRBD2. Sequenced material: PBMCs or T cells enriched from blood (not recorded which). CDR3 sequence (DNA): TGCGCCAGCAGCCGGACTAGCGGGGGGGCGCAGAACACCGGGGAGCTGTTTTTT. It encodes CASSRTSGGAQNTGELFF.